A single sample gave rise to the 16 T cell receptor beta chains below, sequenced in a study of cytotoxic CD8 clonotypes in ibrutinib-treated CLL. Assay: immunoSEQ multiplex PCR; the TCRdb copy retains only in-frame clones and omits some. The table records around 50,000 clones, approximately 60% of them present only once. The specimen was PBMCs, collected after 24 months of ibrutinib treatment. These receptors came from a human donor with chronic lymphocytic leukemia.

This chain uses TRBV6-6 with TRBJ2-1; TRBD2 matches 11 bases. CDR1 is MNHNY and CDR2 is SVGAGI in the germline V gene (reference sequence). Trimming took 4 bases from V and 7 from J; bases not matched to a gene: 9. The CDR3 length is 16 residues. DNA for the CDR3: TGTGCCAGCAGTTCATATGAAGCTAGCGGGAGGAATGAGCAGTTCTTC. This codes for CASSSYEASGRNEQFF.

Ten or more counts support this clone. The junction differs from germline at one of its ends, possibly a read error. The V and J genes are TRBV5-6 and TRBJ1-1, with a possible D match to TRBD1 (6 bases). This CDR3 spans 14 amino acids. CDR1 is SGHDT and CDR2 is YYEEEE in the germline V gene. The CDR3 coding sequence is TGTGCCAGCAGCTTGAAGAGTTGGCACAGGGCCATGACTTTT. Translating it yields CASSLKSWHRAMTF.

The chain uses TRBV2 and TRBJ2-2; 9 bases map to TRBD1. The CDR3 runs to 13 residues. Germline CDR1 SNHLY, CDR2 FYNNEI. Trimming removed 9 bases from V and 6 bases from J; junction bases left unmatched: 5. CDR3 amino acids: CARTGTGPGELFF. The CDR3 bases are TGTGCCAGGACCGGGACAGGGCCCGGGGAGCTGTTTTTT.

The rearrangement links TRBV6-5 to TRBJ1-2, with 7 nucleotides matching TRBD1. V dropped 2 bases and J dropped 0; count of bases not matched to a gene: 6. CDR1 MNHEY and CDR2 SVGAGI come from the germline V gene. This CDR3 spans 16 amino acids. As DNA, the CDR3 is TGTGCCAGCAGTTACGCAGACAGGGCCGCTAACTATGGCTACACCTTC. This sequence encodes CASSYADRAANYGYTF.

The V call is TRBV18, the J call TRBJ1-5; maybe TRBD1 (5 bases). Trimming stripped 6 bases from V and 4 bases from J, with 13 bases between. Germline loops: CDR1 KGHSH, CDR2 LQKENI. This CDR3 region has 14 residues. CDR3 DNA sequence: TGTGCCAGCTCGCCGGACACAAATAATCAGCCCCAGCATTTT. Translated, it gives CASSPDTNNQPQHF.

This clone occurred a few times. V gene TRBV7-6 combines with J gene TRBJ2-5, with D perhaps matching TRBD1 (6 bases). Germline values: CDR1 SGHVS, CDR2 FNYEAQ. Trimming stripped 1 base from V and 3 bases from J, with 9 bases between. The CDR3 is 14 residues long. In DNA form, the CDR3 reads TGTGCCAGCAGCTTAGGCAGGGGAAAAGAGACCCAGTACTTC. This translates into CASSLGRGKETQYF.

The V and J genes are TRBV19 and TRBJ1-1, with 8 nucleotides matching TRBD1. The CDR3 runs to 14 residues. The J segment lost 0 bases and the V segment lost 10 bases, leaving 7 bases of the junction unmatched. Looked up from germline, CDR1 is LNHDA and CDR2 is SQIVND (reference sequence). CDR3 DNA: TGTGCCACTTGGGACAGGTCGTTGAACACTGAAGCTTTCTTT. Translating it yields CATWDRSLNTEAFF.

The chain couples TRBV2 to TRBJ1-1, with a possible D match to TRBD1 (5 bases). The V end lost 0 bases, the J end lost 1 base, and 15 bases lay between the germline ends. The CDR3 has 17 residues. Germline assignment: CDR1 SNHLY and CDR2 FYNNEI. The CDR3 DNA is TGTGCCAGCAGTGAAGCGGCGGCAGGGAGACGGAACACTGAAGCTTTCTTT. Translated: CASSEAAAGRRNTEAFF. Filled out from reference TRBV2 and TRBJ1-1, the complete variable domain reads EPEVTQTPSHQVTQMGQEVILRCVPISNHLYFYWYRQILGQKVEFLVSFYNNEISEKSEIFDDQFSVERPDGSNFTLKIRSTKLEDSAMYFCASSEAAAGRRNTEAFFGQGTRLTVV.

The J gene is TRBJ2-2, the V gene TRBV6-5, with D tentatively TRBD1 (5 bases). CDR1 is MNHEY and CDR2 is SVGAGI in the germline V gene. The CDR3 has 15 amino acids. V lost 4 bases, J lost 4 bases, and 13 bases lay in between. CDR3 in amino acids: CASSSTGRPTGELFF. CDR3 DNA sequence: TGTGCCAGCAGTTCTACAGGCCGTCCCACCGGGGAGCTGTTTTTT.

V is TRBV18 and J is TRBJ1-1; D unresolved. The V gene lost 6 bases and the J gene lost 2 bases, with 16 bases spanning the gap. CDR1 and CDR2 (germline): KGHSH, LQKENI. The length of the CDR3 is 15 residues. DNA of the CDR3: TGTGCCAGCTCGCCGCAGGCCCTATTTAACACTGAAGCTTTCTTT. Its translation: CASSPQALFNTEAFF.

V usage is TRBV7-8 and J usage is TRBJ1-1, with D possibly TRBD1 on 5 matching bases. The germline V gene has CDR1 SGHVS and CDR2 FQNEAQ. This CDR3 has 18 residues. The V and J ends lost 5 bases and 10 bases respectively, with 32 bases between them. CDR3 nucleotide sequence: TGTGCCAGCAGCGCAGAACGCATCGGGTTACGAAACAGGAATTTAGCTTTCTTT. Translating gives CASSAERIGLRNRNLAFF. Looking up the rest from reference TRBV7-8 and TRBJ1-1 gives the full variable domain: GAGVSQSPRYKVAKRGQDVALRCDPISGHVSLFWYQQALGQGPEFLTYFQNEAQLDKSGLPSDRFFAERPEGSVSTLKIQRTQQEDSAVYLCASSAERIGLRNRNLAFFGQGTRLTVV.

The table lists this clone with a count of one. The chain couples TRBV7-2 to TRBJ2-7; unclear D gene. Trimming shortened V by 3 bases and J by 1 base, and 13 bases separated the two germline ends. Germline V lookup: CDR1 SGHTA, CDR2 FQGNSA. The CDR3 consists of 15 residues. CDR3 DNA sequence: TGTGCCAGCAGCTTGATTGGACCTCCTTCCTACGAGCAGTACTTC. Amino acids: CASSLIGPPSYEQYF.

The chain joins TRBV2 to TRBJ2-1, with D uncertain. Germline CDR1 and CDR2: SNHLY and FYNNEI. The V gene lost 4 bases and the J gene lost 2 bases, with 12 bases spanning the gap. This CDR3 has 15 amino acids. CDR3 nucleotides: TGTGCCAGCAGTGGCTCTGGGTTAACCTACAATGAGCAGTTCTTC. It is translated as CASSGSGLTYNEQFF.

The CDR3 reads CASGPNTGRLGSGELFF. CDR3 nucleotides: TGCGCCAGCGGCCCTAATACAGGGAGGTTGGGATCCGGGGAGCTGTTTTTT. The rearrangement uses TRBV5-1 and TRBJ2-2; D possibly matches TRBD1 or TRBD2 (6 bases each). Germline V gene data show CDR1 as SGHRS and CDR2 as YFSETQ. Trimming shortened V by 7 bases and J by 6 bases, and 25 bases separated the two germline ends. There are 17 residues in the CDR3.

This clone was seen a handful of times. V and J are TRBV7-9 and TRBJ2-5; possible D gene TRBD2, 6 bases. The CDR3 is 16 residues long. Trimming cost V 5 bases and J 4 bases, with 20 bases left between them. Germline V gene sequence: CDR1 SEHNR, CDR2 FQNEAQ (reference sequence). CDR3 sequence reads: CASSGSKPRDLETQYF. The CDR3 DNA reads TGTGCCAGCAGCGGCTCTAAGCCCCGGGACTTAGAGACCCAGTACTTC.

The sample holds a few counts of this clone. The genes are TRBV11-3 and TRBJ2-7; D possibly corresponds to TRBD2 (5 bases). V was trimmed by 2 bases and J by 9 bases, leaving 14 bases between them. The germline gives CDR1 SGHNT, CDR2 YENEEA. The CDR3 totals 13 residues. The CDR3 protein is CASSLTSRDGQYF. CDR3 sequence (DNA): TGTGCCAGCAGCTTAACCTCCCGGGATGGGCAGTACTTC.